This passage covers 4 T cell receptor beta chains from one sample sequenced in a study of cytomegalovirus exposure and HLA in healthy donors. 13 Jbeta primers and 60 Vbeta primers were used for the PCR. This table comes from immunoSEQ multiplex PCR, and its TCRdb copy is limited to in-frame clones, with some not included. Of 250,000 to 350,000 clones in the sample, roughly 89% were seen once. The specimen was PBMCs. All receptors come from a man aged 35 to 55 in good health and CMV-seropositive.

In nucleotides, the CDR3 is TGTGCCAGCAGTCCTAGCGGGCGCTACGAGCAGTACTTC. Its protein is CASSPSGRYEQYF. This chain joins TRBV6-6 and TRBJ2-7; 8 nucleotides line up with TRBD2. The CDR3 length is 13 residues. Germline V CDR1 and CDR2: MNHNY, SVGAGI (reference sequence). V trimming: 5 bases; J trimming: 3 bases; junction bases outside the gene matches: 3.

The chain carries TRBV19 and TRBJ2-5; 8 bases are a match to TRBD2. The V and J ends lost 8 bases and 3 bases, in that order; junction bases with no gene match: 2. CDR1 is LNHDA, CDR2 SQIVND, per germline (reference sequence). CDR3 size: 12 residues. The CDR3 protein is CASGAGEETQYF. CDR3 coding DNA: TGTGCCAGTGGAGCGGGAGAAGAGACCCAGTACTTC.

The DNA of the CDR3 is TGTGCCTGGAGTGTCTATGGACAGAGCGAGGGAAACACCATATATTTT. Encoded protein: CAWSVYGQSEGNTIYF. The V call is TRBV30, the J call TRBJ1-3; D is perhaps TRBD1 (6 bases). Germline V CDR1 and CDR2: GTSNPN, SVGIG (reference sequence). CDR3 length: 16 amino acids. V was clipped by 0 bases and J by 4 bases, with 16 bases between them.

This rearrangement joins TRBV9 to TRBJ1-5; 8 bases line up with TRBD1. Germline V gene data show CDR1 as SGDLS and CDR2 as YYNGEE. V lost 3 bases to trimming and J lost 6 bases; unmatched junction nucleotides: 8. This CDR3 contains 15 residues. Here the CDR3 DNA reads TGTGCCAGCAGCGAACAGGGGGATGTCGCTCAGCCCCAGCATTTT. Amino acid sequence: CASSEQGDVAQPQHF.